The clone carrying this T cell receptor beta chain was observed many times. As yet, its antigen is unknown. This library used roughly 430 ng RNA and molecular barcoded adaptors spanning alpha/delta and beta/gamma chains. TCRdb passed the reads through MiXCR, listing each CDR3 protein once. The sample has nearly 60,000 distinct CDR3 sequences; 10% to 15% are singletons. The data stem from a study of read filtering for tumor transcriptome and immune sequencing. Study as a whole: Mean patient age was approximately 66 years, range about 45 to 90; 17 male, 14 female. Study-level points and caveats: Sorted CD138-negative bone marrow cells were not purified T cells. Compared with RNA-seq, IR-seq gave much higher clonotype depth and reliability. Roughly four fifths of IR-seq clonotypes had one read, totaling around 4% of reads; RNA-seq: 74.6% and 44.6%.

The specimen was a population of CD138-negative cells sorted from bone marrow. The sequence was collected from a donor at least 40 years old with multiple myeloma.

In DNA form, the CDR3 reads TGCGCCAGCTCTTTAACGACTAGCGTCAATGAGCAGTTCTTC. Protein sequence: CASSLTTSVNEQFF. The chain joins TRBV5-1 to TRBJ2-1; 8 nucleotides match TRBD2. The germline CDR1 and CDR2 sequences are SGHRS and YFSETQ. V was clipped by 7 bases and J by 6 bases; unmatched bases: 9. The CDR3 sequence is 14 residues long.